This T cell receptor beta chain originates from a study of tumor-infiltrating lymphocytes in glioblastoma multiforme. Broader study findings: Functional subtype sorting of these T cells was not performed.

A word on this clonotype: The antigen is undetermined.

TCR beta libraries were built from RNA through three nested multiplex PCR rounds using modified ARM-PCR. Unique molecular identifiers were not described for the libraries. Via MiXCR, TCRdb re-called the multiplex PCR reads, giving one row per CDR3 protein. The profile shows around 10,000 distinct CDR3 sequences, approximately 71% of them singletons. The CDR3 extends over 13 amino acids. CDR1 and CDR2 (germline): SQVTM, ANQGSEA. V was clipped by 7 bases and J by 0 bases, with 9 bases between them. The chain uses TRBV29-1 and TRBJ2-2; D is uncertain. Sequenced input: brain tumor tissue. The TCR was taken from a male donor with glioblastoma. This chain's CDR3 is CSGSSSNTGELFF. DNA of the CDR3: TGCAGCGGGTCCAGTTCGAACACCGGGGAGCTGTTTTTT.